This record covers a single T cell receptor (beta chain). This clonotype was counted between two and nine times. It has no known antigen specificity. No much larger clone exists at a distance of one base, and base qualities are not known. This sample was included in a study of T-cell reconstitution after alpha-beta-depleted transplantation in children (TCRdb year 2016). Broadly, across the study: Using TCR repertoire profiling, the study followed T-cell immune reconstitution in a quantitative way in children after TCRalphabeta/CD19-depleted allogeneic hematopoietic cell transplantation.

Libraries were made using PCR. For sequencing, an Illumina HiSeq 2500 was employed. TCR libraries were prepared with molecular barcoding, using unique molecular identifiers to normalize TCRbeta repertoire quantification. TCRdb applied fastp at Q25 and MiXCR to the public reads, then kept only in-frame beta chains. CDR3 protein sequences are deduplicated, and each keeps its most common genes and DNA. This sample comprises 500,000 or so distinct CDR3 sequences, 30% to 35% of them detected only once. Clones ranked in the top ten supply under 3% of the sample. The CDR3 starts with the cysteine, ends with the phenylalanine, and has 12 residues. Of all the DNA, just the CDR3 is kept, 36 bases in frame from base 1. The germline V gene provides CDR1 ENHRY and CDR2 SYGVKD. Deletion took 8 bases off V and 1 base off J, with a span of 8 bases between the germline ends.

The source material was PBMCs from the stem cell graft donor, sampled from the stem cell graft. The receptor chain draws on TRBV10-3 and TRBJ1-1; a tentative D match to TRBD1 spans 6 bases. The origin of this receptor is a human donor who donated a stem cell graft to a child with aplastic anemia. The nucleotide sequence reads TGTGCCATCCAGACAGGGAACACTGAAGCTTTCTTT. Its translation reads: CAIQTGNTEAFF.